This TCR beta chain originates from a study of shared clonotypes between healthy human individuals (dated by TCRdb to about 2020). As for the study more broadly: A few men and a couple of women, aged 18 to 49 years, made up the cohort. The study deeply sequenced blood TCR repertoires of about 5 healthy adults to estimate repertoire size and the extent of clonotype sharing between individuals. To increase sequencing depth and limit assay-specific biases, TCR repertoire library preparation and sequencing were carried out by different laboratories using diverse techniques. Leukapheresis yielded between about 0.9 and 9.5 billion PBMCs per donor. The research as a whole found: The genetic and exposure-history diversity represented was limited by the small number of donors. Pairwise subsampling led to the expectation that sequencing depth would affect the degree of clonotype sharing among donors. Sampling was restricted to blood, and TCR repertoires in tissues likely differ from the TCR repertoires found in blood.

Using the deep immunoSEQ assay, TCR CDR3 regions were amplified from genomic DNA by multiplex PCR. Extracted genomic DNA from each cell subset was spread evenly across all wells of several immunoSEQ 96-well plates, with each plate serving as a replicate. For unsorted PBMC, each replicate PCR was loaded with about 270 ng genomic DNA, equivalent to roughly 33,000 T cell genomes. Genomic DNA from unsorted PBMC was sequenced over ten immunoSEQ deep assay plates. The purified libraries were quantified using a Qubit 3.0 fluorometer, sized with a Bioanalyzer 2100, and then quantified again using the KAPA Library Quantification kit. Every immunoSEQ 96-well plate was sequenced on a dedicated single-read 150-cycle Illumina NextSeq 550 flow cell. The study's processing was this. Because only junctional sequences without quality scores were contained in the immunoSEQ output, filtering matching that applied to full-length reads could not be performed. Sequences were annotated with PyIR, a Python wrapper for IgBLAST v1.9, and V/J genes and CDR3 were assigned using IMGT germline references. Any read was removed if the V/J assignment was weak (E-value above 1e-6), the CDR3 was missing, or the read contained stop codons, out-of-frame junctions, or ambiguous translated residues. V3J clonotypes were defined as sequences sharing the same inferred V gene, J gene, and CDR3 amino acid sequence. Percentage overlap between repertoires was calculated by dividing the number of shared unique clonotypes by the size of the smaller repertoire. Three approaches were used to assess repertoire richness: RTK rarefaction, the Chao1 estimator, and Recon v2.1 estimates of unobserved clonotypes. In its TCRdb copy, this immuneACCESS table keeps in-frame sequences only and misses some clones. Where compared with another copy, unresolved V genes explain less than half of these, and the others have no known cause. The DNA gave D and trimming, while V, J and clone size come from that table. The sample table shows approximately 500,000 clones, and approximately 80% are seen once. Around 13% of the sample is held by the ten biggest clonotypes.

From cysteine to phenylalanine, the CDR3 is 13 amino acids long. Only the CDR3 part of the read is kept: 39 bases, read in frame from the first base. V is reduced by 6 bases and J by 5 bases, leaving a spacing of 13 bases between them. CDR1 and CDR2, looked up from the germline V gene, are MNHEY and SVGAGI. This clone was picked up one time. Its recognized antigen is unknown. No qualities accompany the bases; no much larger clone lies one base away. The donors were healthy, HIV-negative adults who had no recently reported acute infections or vaccinations. All donors were Caucasian adults living in Nashville, Tennessee, USA. For unsorted samples, some 100 million PBMCs were counted, and genomic DNA was extracted using the QIAamp DNA Blood Mini kit. After blood collection by leukapheresis, PBMCs were isolated using Ficoll-Histopaque density gradient centrifugation and then cryopreserved in the vapor phase of liquid nitrogen.

Material: PBMCs. The chain is encoded by TRBV6-5 joined to TRBJ1-1, with no reliable assignment of the D segment. The sequence was collected from a middle-aged woman in good health. Some clones in this sample may be carry-over from other donors' samples. The sequenced DNA is TGTGCCAGCAGCCATTGGGGTGAAACTGAAGCTTTCTTT. Its translation is CASSHWGETEAFF.